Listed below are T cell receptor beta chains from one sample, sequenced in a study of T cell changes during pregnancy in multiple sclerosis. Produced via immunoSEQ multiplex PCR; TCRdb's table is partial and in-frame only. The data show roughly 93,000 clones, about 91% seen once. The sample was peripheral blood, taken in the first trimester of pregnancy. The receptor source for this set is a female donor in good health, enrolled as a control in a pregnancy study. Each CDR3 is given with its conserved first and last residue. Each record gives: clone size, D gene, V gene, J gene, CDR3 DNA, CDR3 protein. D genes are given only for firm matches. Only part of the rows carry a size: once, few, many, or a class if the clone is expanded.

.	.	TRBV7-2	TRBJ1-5	TGTGCCAGCAGCTTAGGGCTGAACAATCAGCCCCAGCATTTT	CASSLGLNNQPQHF
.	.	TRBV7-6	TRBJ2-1	TGTGCCAGCAGCTTACTCGGGAGCTCCTACAATGAGCAGTTCTTC	CASSLLGSSYNEQFF
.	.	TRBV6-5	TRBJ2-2	TGTGCCAGCAGTTATAGGAAGGGGCCCGGGGAGCTGTTTTTT	CASSYRKGPGELFF
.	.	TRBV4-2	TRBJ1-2	TGTGCCAGCAGCCAAGACGGGGGTCCCACCTTC	CASSQDGGPTF
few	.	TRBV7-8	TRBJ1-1	TGTGCCAGCAGCCCGGACACTGAAGCTTTCTTT	CASSPDTEAFF
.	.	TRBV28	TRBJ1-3	TGTGCCAGCACTATGGACAGACCAAACACCATATATTTT	CASTMDRPNTIYF
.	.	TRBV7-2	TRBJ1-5	TGTGCCAGCAGCTTTCAGAGACTTAGCAATCAGCCCCAGCATTTT	CASSFQRLSNQPQHF
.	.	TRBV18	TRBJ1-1	TGTGCCAGCTCACCAAGTGCTAGGAACACTGAAGCTTTCTTT	CASSPSARNTEAFF
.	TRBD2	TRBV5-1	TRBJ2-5	TGCGCCAGCAGCTTGCCGGGAAGCGGGGAAGAGACCCAGTACTTC	CASSLPGSGEETQYF
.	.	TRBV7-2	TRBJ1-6	TGTGCCAGCAGCTTATTGCAACCAGATAATTCACCCCTCCACTTT	CASSLLQPDNSPLHF
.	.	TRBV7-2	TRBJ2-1	TGTGCCAGCAGCTTACAGGTGGGGACAAACGATGAGCAGTTCTTC	CASSLQVGTNDEQFF
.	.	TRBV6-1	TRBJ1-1	TGTGCCAGCAGTGAAGCTAAGAACACTGAAGCTTTCTTT	CASSEAKNTEAFF
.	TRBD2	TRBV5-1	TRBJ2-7	TGCGCCAGCAGCTTGCAAGCGGGGGGTGGCTACGAGCAGTACTTC	CASSLQAGGGYEQYF
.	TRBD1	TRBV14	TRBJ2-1	TGTGCCAGCAGCCAAATCGACAGGGCTTCCTACAATGAGCAGTTCTTC	CASSQIDRASYNEQFF
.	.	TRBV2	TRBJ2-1	TGTGCCAGCAGTGAGAGGGGGTACAATGAGCAGTTCTTC	CASSERGYNEQFF
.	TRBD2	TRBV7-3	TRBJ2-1	TGTGCCAGCAGCTTTGTCAGCGGGGGGTACAATGAGCAGTTCTTC	CASSFVSGGYNEQFF
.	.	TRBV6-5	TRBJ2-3	TGTGCCAGCAGTTCCCCCCGCAGGGGCGCAGATACGCAGTATTTT	CASSSPRRGADTQYF
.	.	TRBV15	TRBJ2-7	TGTGCCACCCAGGACAGCCAAAGTCTCCTCTACGAGCAGTACTTC	CATQDSQSLLYEQYF
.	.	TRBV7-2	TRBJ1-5	TGTGCCAGCAGCTTAATGCTAGGGGTAAGCAATCAGCCCCAGCATTTT	CASSLMLGVSNQPQHF
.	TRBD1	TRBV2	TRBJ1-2	TGTGCCAGCAGTGGGACAGGGAGTGTTAACTATGGCTACACCTTC	CASSGTGSVNYGYTF
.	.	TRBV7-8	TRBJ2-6	TGTGCCAGCAGCTTAGGAGGTTCTGGGGCCAACGTCCTGACTTTC	CASSLGGSGANVLTF
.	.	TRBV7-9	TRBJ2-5	TGTGCCAGCAGCTTAATCCAGGCAGGGATTGAGACCCAGTACTTC	CASSLIQAGIETQYF
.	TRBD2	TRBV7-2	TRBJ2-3	TGTGCCAGCAGACCTAGCGGGGGGTCAAATACGCAGTATTTT	CASRPSGGSNTQYF
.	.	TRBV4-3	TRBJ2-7	TGCGCCAGCAGCCAAGGTCGAGGGTCCTACGAGCAGTACTTC	CASSQGRGSYEQYF
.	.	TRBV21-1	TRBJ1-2	TGTGCCAGCAGCCACAGGACGGGCTACACCTTC	CASSHRTGYTF
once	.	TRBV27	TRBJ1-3	TGTGCCAGCAGGGCGGATGGTAACTCTGGAAACACCATATATTTT	CASRADGNSGNTIYF
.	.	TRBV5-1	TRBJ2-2	TGCGCCAGCACTAGATCTAAACTGGGCACCGGGGAGCTGTTTTTT	CASTRSKLGTGELFF
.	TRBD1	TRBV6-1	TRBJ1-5	TGTGCCAGCAGTGAAGGACAGGGTGGAAGCAATCAGCCCCAGCATTTT	CASSEGQGGSNQPQHF
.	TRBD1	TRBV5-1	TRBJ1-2	TGCGCCAGCACGGAGGGGACAGGGGGAATCCACACCTTC	CASTEGTGGIHTF
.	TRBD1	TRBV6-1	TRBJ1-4	TGTGCCAGCACAGGGGGCATAACTAATGAAAAACTGTTTTTT	CASTGGITNEKLFF
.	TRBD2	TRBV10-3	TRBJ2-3	TGTGCCATCAGTGAGTCCGGGGGGGATACGCAGTATTTT	CAISESGGDTQYF
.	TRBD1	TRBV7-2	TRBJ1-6	TGTGCCAGCAGCTTACTGGGACAGGACAATTCACCCCTCCACTTT	CASSLLGQDNSPLHF
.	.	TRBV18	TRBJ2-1	TGTGCCAGCTCACCCGGGACAGAGCAGTTCTTC	CASSPGTEQFF
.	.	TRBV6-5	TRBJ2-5	TGTGCCAGCAGTTATGATGCAGAAGAGACCCAGTACTTC	CASSYDAEETQYF
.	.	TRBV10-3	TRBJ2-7	TGTGCCATCAGGCCGGGACACTTCTCCTACGAGCAGTACTTC	CAIRPGHFSYEQYF
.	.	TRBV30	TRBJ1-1	TGTGCCTGGAGTCGAAGACCCGGAGTGAACACTGAAGCTTTCTTT	CAWSRRPGVNTEAFF
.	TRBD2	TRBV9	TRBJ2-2	TGTGCCAGCAGCGTAGAGGGAGGGACCGGGGAGCTGTTTTTT	CASSVEGGTGELFF
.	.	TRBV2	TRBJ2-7	TGTGCCAGCAGCACAGGAGTCCCCTTCTACGAGCAGTACTTC	CASSTGVPFYEQYF
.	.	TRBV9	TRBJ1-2	TGTGCCAGCAGCGTAGGGTATGGACGGGACTTGGGTGGCTACACCTTC	CASSVGYGRDLGGYTF
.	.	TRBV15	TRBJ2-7	TGTGCCACCAGCAGAGAGAAGGGAGGGGGAAGCTCCTACGAGCAGTACTTC	CATSREKGGGSSYEQYF
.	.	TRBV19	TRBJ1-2	TGTGCCAGTACCCGGAATGGGGGGAGGAGGGTGAATGGCTACACCTTC	CASTRNGGRRVNGYTF
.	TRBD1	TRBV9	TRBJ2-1	TGTGCCAGCAGCCCCGGGACAGGGGGCAATGAGCAGTTCTTC	CASSPGTGGNEQFF
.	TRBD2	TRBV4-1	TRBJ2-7	TGCGCCAGCAGCCAAGTGATAGCGGGGGGCCGGTACGAGCAGTACTTC	CASSQVIAGGRYEQYF
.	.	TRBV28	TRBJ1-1	TGTGCCAGCAGTTCAAACGCAGGGGCTATGAACACTGAAGCTTTCTTT	CASSSNAGAMNTEAFF
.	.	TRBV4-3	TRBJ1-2	TGCGCCAGCAGCCAAGTTCCGGGGATGGGCTATGGCTACACCTTC	CASSQVPGMGYGYTF
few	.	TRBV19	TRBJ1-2	TGTGCCAGTAGTCGCGACCTAGCTAACTATGGCTACACCTTC	CASSRDLANYGYTF
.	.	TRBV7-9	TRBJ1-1	TGTGCCAGCAGCTTAGAACAGGAGACTGAAGCTTTCTTT	CASSLEQETEAFF
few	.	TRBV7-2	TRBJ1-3	TGTGCCAGCAGCTTAGACTTTATATGGGGCCGATCTGGAAACACCATATATTTT	CASSLDFIWGRSGNTIYF
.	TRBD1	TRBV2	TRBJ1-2	TGTGCCAGCAGGGTACAGGGGGTCTATGGCTACACCTTC	CASRVQGVYGYTF
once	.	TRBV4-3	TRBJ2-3	TGCGCCAGCAGCCAGCAAGTGCAGACTGTCACAGATACGCAGTATTTT	CASSQQVQTVTDTQYF
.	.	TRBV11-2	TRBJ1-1	TGTGCCAGCAGCTTAGCGTCAGACACTCGTACTTTCTTT	CASSLASDTRTFF
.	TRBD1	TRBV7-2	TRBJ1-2	TGTGCCAGCAGACCAACAGGGGAGCCTGGCTACACCTTC	CASRPTGEPGYTF